Sequencing of this T cell receptor (beta chain) was carried out in a study of blood T cell repertoires in COVID-19. Background on the study: Italy, Spain and the United States were the sources of the convalescent and acute COVID-19 samples. In each case, the material was cDNA or gDNA derived from T cells, B-cell-depleted T cells, or PBMCs.

This clone was observed many times. Per the original methods: The assay estimated nucleated cells by amplifying reference gene primers. Clones were sequenced by immunoSEQ multiplex PCR, and TCRdb holds only the in-frame ones, with some missing. V, J and clone size are those of that table, while D and trimming were read from the DNA. The sample has some 75,000 clones; 75% to 90% are singletons. CDR1 and CDR2 (germline): MNHEY, SVGEGT. The CDR3 is 16 residues long. Germline trimming cut 2 bases from V and 7 bases from J; bases unmatched to any gene: 6. One Seattle source followed patients from active infection through their disease course.

The clonotype was recovered from a man aged 50 to 60 with COVID-19, enrolled during active disease. This chain links TRBV6-2 or TRBV6-3 with TRBJ2-2; 11 bases line up with TRBD2. The sequenced sample consisted of peripheral blood. The CDR3 loop reads CASSYTGTSGSGELFF. DNA of the CDR3: TGTGCCAGCAGTTACACCGGGACTAGCGGTAGCGGGGAGCTGTTTTTT.